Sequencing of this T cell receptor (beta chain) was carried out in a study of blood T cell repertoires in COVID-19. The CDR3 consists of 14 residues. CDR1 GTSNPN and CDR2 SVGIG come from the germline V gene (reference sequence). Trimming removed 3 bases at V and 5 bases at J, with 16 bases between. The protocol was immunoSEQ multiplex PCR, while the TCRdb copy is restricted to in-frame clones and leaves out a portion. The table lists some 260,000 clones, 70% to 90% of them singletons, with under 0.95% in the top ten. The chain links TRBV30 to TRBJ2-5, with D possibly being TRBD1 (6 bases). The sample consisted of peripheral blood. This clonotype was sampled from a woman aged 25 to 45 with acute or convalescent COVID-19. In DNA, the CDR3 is TGTGCCTGGAGCATCAACAGGGCCTTTGAGACCCAGTACTTC. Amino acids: CAWSINRAFETQYF.